These T cell receptor beta chains were read from a single sample in a study of blood T cell repertoires in COVID-19. Libraries were prepared by immunoSEQ multiplex PCR; TCRdb keeps only in-frame clonotypes and omits some of them. The repertoire consists of about 130,000 clones, with under 95% occurring once and the leading ten covering around 4.6%. Source material: peripheral blood. These receptors came from a man aged 55-75 years with COVID-19, enrolled during active disease. Both conserved end residues are part of each CDR3. D genes are given only for firm matches. Part of the rows lack a size; the others show once, few, many or a class for expanded clones.

J gene: TRBJ1-2
clone size: few
D gene: TRBD1
V gene: TRBV24-1
CDR3 protein: CATSEGTGGVDGYTF
CDR3 DNA: TGTGCCACCAGTGAAGGGACAGGGGGTGTTGATGGCTACACCTTC

J gene: TRBJ2-1
clone size: NA
D gene: NA
V gene: TRBV20-1
CDR3 protein: CSALDAAEQFF
CDR3 DNA: TGCAGTGCTCTAGACGCAGCCGAGCAGTTCTTC

J gene: TRBJ2-1
clone size: NA
D gene: NA
V gene: TRBV2
CDR3 protein: CASSEVGFGRQGINNEQFF
CDR3 DNA: TGTGCCAGCAGTGAAGTGGGGTTCGGGAGACAGGGTATAAACAATGAGCAGTTCTTC

J gene: TRBJ1-1
clone size: NA
D gene: TRBD1
V gene: TRBV28
CDR3 protein: CASSLTGGTEAFF
CDR3 DNA: TGTGCCAGCAGCTTAACAGGGGGAACTGAAGCTTTCTTT

J gene: TRBJ1-2
clone size: NA
D gene: NA
V gene: TRBV20-1
CDR3 protein: CRAGGYYGYTF
CDR3 DNA: TGCAGGGCCGGGGGATACTATGGCTACACCTTC

J gene: TRBJ1-2
clone size: NA
D gene: NA
V gene: TRBV5-5
CDR3 protein: CASSLGLLANYGYTF
CDR3 DNA: TGTGCCAGCAGCTTGGGACTACTAGCTAACTATGGCTACACCTTC

J gene: TRBJ1-1
clone size: once
D gene: TRBD1
V gene: TRBV6-5
CDR3 protein: CASSNRGTEAFF
CDR3 DNA: TGTGCCAGCAGCAACAGGGGAACTGAAGCTTTCTTT

J gene: TRBJ1-3
clone size: NA
D gene: NA
V gene: TRBV9
CDR3 protein: CASSPLTGGGNTIYF
CDR3 DNA: TGTGCCAGCAGTCCTCTTACAGGTGGGGGAAACACCATATATTTT

J gene: TRBJ2-3
clone size: NA
D gene: NA
V gene: TRBV28
CDR3 protein: CASSPLRGALSTDTQYF
CDR3 DNA: TGTGCCAGCAGTCCCCTCCGGGGGGCGCTCAGCACAGATACGCAGTATTTT

J gene: TRBJ2-5
clone size: once
D gene: TRBD2
V gene: TRBV5-1
CDR3 protein: CASSQWTSSIRETQYF
CDR3 DNA: TGCGCCAGCAGTCAATGGACTAGTTCGATCCGGGAGACCCAGTACTTC

J gene: TRBJ2-1
clone size: NA
D gene: NA
V gene: TRBV4-1
CDR3 protein: CASRSIRSSYNEQFF
CDR3 DNA: TGCGCCAGCAGATCGATCCGCAGCTCCTACAATGAGCAGTTCTTC

J gene: TRBJ2-7
clone size: NA
D gene: TRBD2
V gene: TRBV25-1
CDR3 protein: CASSRPGASGRAGYEQYF
CDR3 DNA: TGTGCCAGCAGTAGACCAGGGGCTAGCGGGAGGGCGGGGTACGAGCAGTACTTC

J gene: TRBJ1-4
clone size: NA
D gene: NA
V gene: TRBV15
CDR3 protein: CATRKDLAVEKLFF
CDR3 DNA: TGTGCCACCAGGAAAGATTTAGCTGTTGAAAAACTGTTTTTT

J gene: TRBJ1-2
clone size: NA
D gene: NA
V gene: TRBV4-3
CDR3 protein: CASSQVGRGYGYTF
CDR3 DNA: TGCGCCAGCAGCCAAGTTGGACGGGGCTATGGCTACACCTTC

J gene: TRBJ2-7
clone size: NA
D gene: TRBD1
V gene: TRBV5-1
CDR3 protein: CASSSNRDRVSYEQYF
CDR3 DNA: TGCGCCAGCAGCTCGAACCGGGACAGAGTATCCTACGAGCAGTACTTC

J gene: TRBJ2-3
clone size: NA
D gene: TRBD1
V gene: TRBV2
CDR3 protein: CASSEGQVRDTQYF
CDR3 DNA: TGTGCCAGCAGTGAGGGACAGGTGAGAGATACGCAGTATTTT

J gene: TRBJ2-1
clone size: NA
D gene: TRBD2
V gene: TRBV10-3
CDR3 protein: CAISDGRSSGSYEQFF
CDR3 DNA: TGTGCCATCAGTGACGGGAGGAGTAGCGGGAGTTATGAGCAGTTCTTC

J gene: TRBJ2-3
clone size: NA
D gene: NA
V gene: TRBV28
CDR3 protein: CASTLGGAADTQYF
CDR3 DNA: TGTGCCAGCACCCTGGGGGGGGCTGCAGATACGCAGTATTTT

J gene: TRBJ2-5
clone size: NA
D gene: NA
V gene: TRBV24-1
CDR3 protein: CATSDLHAGGETQYF
CDR3 DNA: TGTGCCACCAGTGATTTGCACGCCGGGGGAGAGACCCAGTACTTC

J gene: TRBJ2-2
clone size: NA
D gene: TRBD2
V gene: TRBV27
CDR3 protein: CASSLWGGAGELFF
CDR3 DNA: TGTGCCAGCAGTTTATGGGGAGGGGCCGGGGAGCTGTTTTTT

J gene: TRBJ2-5
clone size: NA
D gene: NA
V gene: TRBV28
CDR3 protein: CASSYPGAQYF
CDR3 DNA: TGTGCCAGCAGTTACCCTGGAGCCCAGTACTTC

J gene: TRBJ2-2
clone size: NA
D gene: TRBD2
V gene: TRBV7-7
CDR3 protein: CASSPRTSLNTGELFF
CDR3 DNA: TGTGCTAGCAGCCCCCGGACTAGCTTGAACACCGGGGAGCTGTTTTTT

J gene: TRBJ2-5
clone size: NA
D gene: TRBD2
V gene: TRBV10-3
CDR3 protein: CAISDAGGRGETQYF
CDR3 DNA: TGTGCCATCAGTGACGCGGGAGGACGAGGAGAGACCCAGTACTTC

J gene: TRBJ2-3
clone size: NA
D gene: TRBD2
V gene: TRBV10-3
CDR3 protein: CAISGTSGISTDTQYF
CDR3 DNA: TGTGCCATCAGTGGCACTAGCGGGATTAGCACAGATACGCAGTATTTT

J gene: TRBJ2-1
clone size: NA
D gene: TRBD2
V gene: TRBV27
CDR3 protein: CASSDGTSGYNEQFF
CDR3 DNA: TGTGCCAGCAGTGACGGGACTAGCGGTTACAATGAGCAGTTCTTC

J gene: TRBJ1-1
clone size: NA
D gene: NA
V gene: TRBV6-6
CDR3 protein: CASSYGAGVGTEAFF
CDR3 DNA: TGTGCCAGCAGTTACGGGGCAGGGGTAGGCACTGAAGCTTTCTTT

J gene: TRBJ2-1
clone size: NA
D gene: TRBD2
V gene: TRBV3-1/TRBV3-2
CDR3 protein: CASSQGLAGGPNNEQFF
CDR3 DNA: TGTGCCAGCAGCCAAGGACTAGCGGGAGGCCCCAACAATGAGCAGTTCTTC

J gene: TRBJ2-2
clone size: NA
D gene: TRBD2
V gene: TRBV2
CDR3 protein: CASTPAGVPGELFF
CDR3 DNA: TGTGCCAGCACCCCCGCGGGGGTCCCCGGGGAGCTGTTTTTT

J gene: TRBJ2-7
clone size: NA
D gene: TRBD2
V gene: TRBV9
CDR3 protein: CASSVNAGLAGDLPYEQYF
CDR3 DNA: TGTGCCAGCAGCGTCAATGCGGGACTAGCGGGAGACCTACCCTACGAGCAGTACTTC

J gene: TRBJ2-1
clone size: NA
D gene: TRBD1
V gene: TRBV5-4
CDR3 protein: CASSRPGTGRNEQFF
CDR3 DNA: TGTGCCAGCAGCCGACCCGGGACAGGGAGGAATGAGCAGTTCTTC

J gene: TRBJ2-4
clone size: NA
D gene: NA
V gene: TRBV13
CDR3 protein: CASSSTLAKNIQYF
CDR3 DNA: TGTGCCAGCAGCTCTACCTTAGCCAAAAACATTCAGTACTTC

J gene: TRBJ2-1
clone size: NA
D gene: NA
V gene: TRBV5-1
CDR3 protein: CASSLDTNNEQFF
CDR3 DNA: TGCGCCAGCAGCTTGGATACAAACAATGAGCAGTTCTTC

J gene: TRBJ1-6
clone size: NA
D gene: TRBD1
V gene: TRBV30
CDR3 protein: CAWTGQGVSPLHF
CDR3 DNA: TGTGCCTGGACGGGACAGGGGGTATCACCCCTCCACTTT

J gene: TRBJ2-1
clone size: few
D gene: TRBD2
V gene: TRBV6-2/TRBV6-3
CDR3 protein: CASSYLGLAGRYEQFF
CDR3 DNA: TGTGCCAGCAGTTACTTGGGACTAGCGGGACGGTATGAGCAGTTCTTC

J gene: TRBJ1-2
clone size: NA
D gene: NA
V gene: TRBV28
CDR3 protein: CASSGRGRDRYGYTF
CDR3 DNA: TGTGCCAGCAGTGGGCGAGGGAGGGACCGCTATGGCTACACCTTC

J gene: TRBJ2-5
clone size: NA
D gene: NA
V gene: TRBV7-9
CDR3 protein: CASSLGTGQETQYF
CDR3 DNA: TGTGCCAGCAGCTTAGGAACAGGGCAAGAGACCCAGTACTTC

J gene: TRBJ2-7
clone size: NA
D gene: TRBD1
V gene: TRBV6-2/TRBV6-3
CDR3 protein: CASSDRDRVEQYF
CDR3 DNA: TGTGCCAGCAGTGACCGGGACAGGGTCGAGCAGTACTTC

J gene: TRBJ2-5
clone size: NA
D gene: TRBD2
V gene: TRBV3-1/TRBV3-2
CDR3 protein: CASSQVRGGLEETQYF
CDR3 DNA: TGTGCCAGCAGCCAAGTCCGCGGGGGGCTCGAAGAGACCCAGTACTTC

J gene: TRBJ2-1
clone size: NA
D gene: TRBD2
V gene: TRBV5-1
CDR3 protein: CASSSGTSGNEQFF
CDR3 DNA: TGCGCCAGCAGCTCCGGGACTAGCGGCAATGAGCAGTTCTTC

J gene: TRBJ1-3
clone size: NA
D gene: NA
V gene: TRBV24-1
CDR3 protein: CATSDGFGNTIYF
CDR3 DNA: TGTGCCACCAGTGACGGGTTTGGAAACACCATATATTTT

J gene: TRBJ1-2
clone size: NA
D gene: NA
V gene: TRBV5-4
CDR3 protein: CASSLGRQPAAPGGDGYTF
CDR3 DNA: TGTGCCAGCAGCTTGGGGAGACAGCCGGCGGCCCCGGGAGGGGATGGCTACACCTTC

J gene: TRBJ1-1
clone size: once
D gene: TRBD1
V gene: TRBV10-2
CDR3 protein: CASETGGNTEAFF
CDR3 DNA: TGCGCCAGCGAAACAGGGGGGAACACTGAAGCTTTCTTT

J gene: TRBJ1-6
clone size: once
D gene: TRBD1
V gene: TRBV5-5
CDR3 protein: CASSLAGTGEPLHF
CDR3 DNA: TGTGCCAGCAGCTTGGCAGGGACAGGGGAACCCCTCCACTTT

J gene: TRBJ1-3
clone size: NA
D gene: NA
V gene: TRBV4-1
CDR3 protein: CASSPRPRDISGNTIYF
CDR3 DNA: TGCGCCAGCAGCCCACGGCCCCGGGACATCTCTGGAAACACCATATATTTT

J gene: TRBJ2-3
clone size: NA
D gene: TRBD2
V gene: TRBV10-3
CDR3 protein: CAISGLAGGPDTQYF
CDR3 DNA: TGTGCCATCAGCGGACTAGCGGGAGGGCCAGATACGCAGTATTTT

J gene: TRBJ2-1
clone size: NA
D gene: TRBD2
V gene: TRBV3-1/TRBV3-2
CDR3 protein: CASSPRLAGANEQFF
CDR3 DNA: TGTGCCAGCAGCCCCAGACTAGCGGGAGCCAATGAGCAGTTCTTC

J gene: TRBJ2-7
clone size: NA
D gene: NA
V gene: TRBV6-6
CDR3 protein: CASSAGYEQYF
CDR3 DNA: TGTGCCAGCAGTGCAGGTTACGAGCAGTACTTC

J gene: TRBJ1-1
clone size: NA
D gene: NA
V gene: TRBV12-3/TRBV12-4
CDR3 protein: CASSLGPGLSAFF
CDR3 DNA: TGTGCCAGCAGTTTGGGCCCGGGACTTTCGGCTTTCTTT

J gene: TRBJ2-5
clone size: NA
D gene: TRBD2
V gene: TRBV5-4
CDR3 protein: CASSLGLAGEETQYF
CDR3 DNA: TGTGCCAGCAGCTTGGGGCTAGCGGGAGAGGAGACCCAGTACTTC

J gene: TRBJ2-3
clone size: NA
D gene: NA
V gene: TRBV6-5
CDR3 protein: CASRDSNRDTQYF
CDR3 DNA: TGTGCCAGCAGGGACAGTAACCGAGATACGCAGTATTTT

J gene: TRBJ2-3
clone size: NA
D gene: NA
V gene: TRBV21-1
CDR3 protein: CASIQIDTQYF
CDR3 DNA: TGTGCCAGCATCCAAATAGATACGCAGTATTTT

J gene: TRBJ2-1
clone size: NA
D gene: NA
V gene: TRBV6-2/TRBV6-3
CDR3 protein: CASSSMGRRNNEQFF
CDR3 DNA: TGTGCCAGCAGTTCGATGGGGAGAAGAAACAATGAGCAGTTCTTC

J gene: TRBJ1-3
clone size: NA
D gene: TRBD1
V gene: TRBV7-9
CDR3 protein: CASSIRTGPGNTIYF
CDR3 DNA: TGTGCCAGCAGCATCCGGACAGGACCTGGAAACACCATATATTTT

J gene: TRBJ2-1
clone size: NA
D gene: NA
V gene: TRBV9
CDR3 protein: CASSVTSVNEQFF
CDR3 DNA: TGTGCCAGCAGCGTCACCAGCGTCAATGAGCAGTTCTTC

J gene: TRBJ1-3
clone size: NA
D gene: TRBD1
V gene: TRBV9
CDR3 protein: CASSVTGQGLSGNTIYF
CDR3 DNA: TGTGCCAGCAGCGTGACAGGACAGGGCCTCTCTGGAAACACCATATATTTT

J gene: TRBJ2-5
clone size: NA
D gene: NA
V gene: TRBV12-5
CDR3 protein: CASGLARFGDQYF
CDR3 DNA: TGTGCTAGTGGTTTGGCGCGATTCGGGGACCAGTACTTC

J gene: TRBJ2-1
clone size: NA
D gene: NA
V gene: TRBV3-1/TRBV3-2
CDR3 protein: CASSQDVGQYNEQFF
CDR3 DNA: TGTGCCAGCAGCCAAGATGTAGGACAGTACAATGAGCAGTTCTTC

J gene: TRBJ1-2
clone size: NA
D gene: TRBD1
V gene: TRBV28
CDR3 protein: CASSPNRGRVYGYTF
CDR3 DNA: TGTGCCAGCAGTCCAAACAGGGGGCGCGTCTATGGCTACACCTTC

J gene: TRBJ2-7
clone size: NA
D gene: TRBD2
V gene: TRBV7-6
CDR3 protein: CASSLRAGRAYEQYF
CDR3 DNA: TGTGCCAGCAGCTTAAGAGCAGGGAGGGCCTACGAGCAGTACTTC

J gene: TRBJ1-4
clone size: NA
D gene: TRBD1
V gene: TRBV10-3
CDR3 protein: CAISQDRGLREKLFF
CDR3 DNA: TGTGCCATCAGTCAGGACAGGGGGCTACGAGAAAAACTGTTTTTT